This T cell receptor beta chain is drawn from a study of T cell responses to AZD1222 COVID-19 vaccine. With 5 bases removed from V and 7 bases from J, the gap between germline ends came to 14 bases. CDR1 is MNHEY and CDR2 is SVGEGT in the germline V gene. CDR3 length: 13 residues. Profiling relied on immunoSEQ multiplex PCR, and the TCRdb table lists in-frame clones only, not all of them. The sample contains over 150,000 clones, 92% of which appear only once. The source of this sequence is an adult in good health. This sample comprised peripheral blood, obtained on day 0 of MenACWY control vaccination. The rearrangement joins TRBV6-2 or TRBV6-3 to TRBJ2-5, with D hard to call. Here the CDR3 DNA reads TGTGCCAGCAGTCCCTCATCCCATGGGACCCAGTACTTC. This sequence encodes CASSPSSHGTQYF.